The 19 T cell receptor beta chains listed next were all sequenced from one sample in a study of shared clonotypes between healthy human individuals. Profiled with immunoSEQ multiplex PCR; TCRdb holds only in-frame clones, not every one. The sample consists of 950,000 to 1,200,000 clones, about 72% of them appearing once. Sequenced sample: memory CD4+ T cells from PBMCs. The subset here: CD45RA-negative fraction. The receptors originated from a man aged 18 to 35 in good health. Some clones in this sample may be carry-over from other donors' samples.

DNA for the CDR3: TGTGCCAGCAGTCTTGACAGAACCTTCTATGGCTACACCTTC. Translation: CASSLDRTFYGYTF. The chain carries TRBV28 and TRBJ1-2, with D possibly being TRBD1 (5 bases). The germline V and J ends were trimmed by 5 bases and 4 bases, with 14 bases remaining between them. Germline-derived CDR1 and CDR2 are MDHEN and SYDVKM. The CDR3 consists of 14 residues.

V and J are TRBV5-1 and TRBJ2-2, with D possibly TRBD2 on 6 matching bases. CDR3 length: 16 residues. Germline V lookup: CDR1 SGHRS, CDR2 YFSETQ. Trimming shortened V by 5 bases and J by 0 bases, and 14 bases separated the two germline ends. The CDR3 sequence: CASSFYSGSNTGELFF. The CDR3 DNA reads TGCGCCAGCAGTTTTTATAGCGGATCGAACACCGGGGAGCTGTTTTTT. Full variable domain (remainder filled in from reference TRBV5-1 and TRBJ2-2): KAGVTQTPRYLIKTRGQQVTLSCSPISGHRSVSWYQQTPGQGLQFLFEYFSETQRNKGNFPGRFSGRQFSNSRSEMNVSTLELGDSALYLCASSFYSGSNTGELFFGEGSRLTVL.

Concerning this clone itself: A much larger clone differs by one base, so this may be a read error. The V gene is TRBV30, the J gene TRBJ1-3, with D unresolved. The CDR3 is 13 residues long. V gave up 8 bases and J gave up 2 bases, with 13 bases separating them. Looked up from germline, CDR1 is GTSNPN and CDR2 is SVGIG (reference sequence). The CDR3 here is CALTRRPGNTIYF. The DNA for the CDR3 is TGTGCCCTCACACGAAGGCCTGGAAACACCATATATTTT.

The chain carries TRBV19 and TRBJ1-5; TRBD1 agrees at 7 bases. Germline V gene sequence: CDR1 LNHDA, CDR2 SQIVND (reference sequence). The junction had 3 bases not matched to a gene; V was cut back by 4 bases and J by 3 bases. This CDR3 is built from 14 residues. CDR3 bases: TGTGCCAGTAGTAAGGGACAGCACAATCAGCCCCAGCATTTT. Translated: CASSKGQHNQPQHF.

This chain links TRBV7-6 with TRBJ2-7; D is unresolved. With 0 bases removed from V and 0 bases from J, the gap between germline ends came to 6 bases. The CDR3 loop spans 14 amino acids. Germline V gives CDR1 SGHVS, CDR2 FNYEAQ. In DNA form, the CDR3 reads TGTGCCAGCAGCTTAGCGGCTGGCTCCTACGAGCAGTACTTC. This codes for CASSLAAGSYEQYF.

V usage is TRBV5-1 and J usage is TRBJ2-7; TRBD2 aligns across 11 bases. CDR1 is SGHRS, CDR2 YFSETQ, per germline. The CDR3 extends over 15 amino acids. Trimming cost V 1 base and J 7 bases; bases outside gene matches: 7. The DNA of the CDR3 is TGCGCCAGCAGCTTGATCACGGGACTAGCGGCGGAGCAGTACTTC. It translates to CASSLITGLAAEQYF.

This clone was observed a few times. This rearrangement joins TRBV6-1 to TRBJ1-2; D ambiguous. Germline loops: CDR1 MNHNS, CDR2 SASEGT. Between the trimmed V and J ends, which lost 0 bases and 8 bases, there was a span of 7 bases. The CDR3 runs to 12 residues. The CDR3 DNA is TGTGCCAGCAGTGAAGCGCTTGGCGGCTACACCTTC. This translates into CASSEALGGYTF.

The chain employs TRBV10-3 and TRBJ2-1; 11 bases agree with TRBD2. This CDR3 region has 15 residues. V dropped 4 bases and J dropped 6; count of bases not matched to a gene: 5. The V gene's germline CDR1 is ENHRY and CDR2 SYGVKD. The CDR3 sequence is CAISVTSGSGNEQFF. CDR3 sequence (DNA): TGTGCCATCAGTGTTACTAGCGGGAGTGGCAATGAGCAGTTCTTC.

The table lists this clone with a count of one. This chain links TRBV7-2 with TRBJ1-4, with D possibly being TRBD1 (6 bases). Between the trimmed V and J ends, which lost 2 bases and 5 bases, there was a span of 9 bases. This CDR3 is built from 14 residues. Germline V gene sequence: CDR1 SGHTA, CDR2 FQGNSA. CDR3 loop: CASSLNTGNEKLFF. As DNA, the CDR3 is TGTGCCAGCAGCTTAAACACAGGGAATGAAAAACTGTTTTTT.

This rearrangement joins TRBV4-2 to TRBJ2-1, with D possibly called TRBD1 or TRBD2 (5 bases each). The V and J ends lost 0 bases and 0 bases respectively, with 15 bases between them. Germline lookup yields CDR1 LGHNA and CDR2 YNFKEQ. This CDR3 is 18 amino acids long. This chain's CDR3 is CASSQDFPGGSSYNEQFF. The CDR3 DNA is TGTGCCAGCAGCCAAGATTTCCCTGGGGGAAGCTCCTACAATGAGCAGTTCTTC.

The chain has TRBV6-5 and TRBJ2-4; tentatively, D is TRBD1 (6 bases). The V end was cut by 0 bases, the J end by 6 bases, with 12 bases between. Germline V gives CDR1 MNHEY, CDR2 SVGAGI. The CDR3 consists of 15 residues. Here the CDR3 reads CASSYSSGTLNIQYF. The CDR3 DNA sequence: TGTGCCAGCAGTTACTCCTCAGGGACACTAAACATTCAGTACTTC.

The chain has TRBV6-5 and TRBJ2-5; D unresolved. The germline V gene has CDR1 MNHEY and CDR2 SVGAGI. Trimming shortened V by 2 bases and J by 2 bases, and 9 bases separated the two germline ends. CDR3 length equals 14 residues. DNA for the CDR3: TGTGCCAGCAGTTACCCGCCGCCACAAGAGACCCAGTACTTC. Residues: CASSYPPPQETQYF.

This chain connects TRBV18 to TRBJ2-2; D unclear. The CDR3 has 14 residues. V was cut by 4 bases and J by 0 bases, with 6 bases left in between. Per the germline V gene, CDR1 is KGHSH and CDR2 is LQKENI. CDR3 region: CASSQLSNTGELFF. The CDR3 DNA reads as TGTGCCAGCTCACAGCTGTCGAACACCGGGGAGCTGTTTTTT.

As DNA, the CDR3 is TGTGCCAGCAGCGAATCACAGGGAGCTCCCTACGAGCAGTACTTC. It encodes CASSESQGAPYEQYF. V and J are TRBV9 and TRBJ2-7; a weak D match, TRBD1 (6 bases). Germline V gene data show CDR1 as SGDLS and CDR2 as YYNGEE. The CDR3 sequence is 15 residues long. Trimming removed 3 bases at V and 2 bases at J, with 15 bases between.

The chain employs TRBV9 and TRBJ2-7; maybe TRBD1 (6 bases). The length of the CDR3 is 15 residues. The germline V gene encodes CDR1 SGDLS and CDR2 YYNGEE. V was trimmed by 0 bases and J by 7 bases, leaving 17 bases between them. The CDR3 here is CASSVAPGASGEQYF. DNA of the CDR3: TGTGCCAGCAGCGTAGCTCCAGGGGCAAGTGGTGAGCAGTACTTC. Full variable domain (outside the CDR3, taken from reference TRBV9 and TRBJ2-7): DSGVTQTPKHLITATGQRVTLRCSPRSGDLSVYWYQQSLDQGLQFLIQYYNGEERAKGNILERFSAQQFPDLHSELNLSSLELGDSALYFCASSVAPGASGEQYFGPGTRLTVT.

To note about this clone: Other DNA sequences in the same sample also yield this CDR3. This sequence joins TRBV7-8 and TRBJ1-3; D not certain. The CDR3 loop spans 12 amino acids. The germline V gene encodes CDR1 SGHVS and CDR2 FQNEAQ. The germline V and J ends were trimmed by 0 bases and 3 bases, with 0 bases remaining between them. CDR3 coding DNA: TGTGCCAGCAGCTTAGCTGGAAACACCATATATTTT. Residues: CASSLAGNTIYF.

The V call is TRBV7-9, the J call TRBJ2-1, with 7 nucleotides matching TRBD2. Germline CDR1 is SEHNR and CDR2 is FQNEAQ (reference sequence). CDR3 length equals 13 residues. Trimming removed 11 bases from V and 2 bases from J; junction bases left unmatched: 6. The CDR3 DNA follows: TGTGCCGGGGGGGAGAGTGCCTACAATGAGCAGTTCTTC. Its protein product is CAGGESAYNEQFF.

The chain recombines TRBV30 with TRBJ2-1; no clear D gene. Germline-derived CDR1 and CDR2 are GTSNPN and SVGIG (reference sequence). The V and J ends lost 2 bases and 8 bases respectively, with 10 bases between them. The CDR3 length is 12 residues. This CDR3 is CAWSQREDEQFF. CDR3 DNA: TGTGCCTGGAGTCAAAGAGAGGATGAGCAGTTCTTC. Looking up the rest from reference TRBV30 and TRBJ2-1 gives the full variable domain: SQTIHQWPATLVQPVGSPLSLECTVEGTSNPNLYWYRQAAGRGLQLLFYSVGIGQISSEVPQNLSASRPQDRQFILSSKKLLLSDSGFYLCAWSQREDEQFFGPGTRLTVL.

At least ten counts were recorded for this clone. The chain recombines TRBV10-3 with TRBJ1-2; TRBD1 is a possible D gene (5 bases). The CDR3 is made up of 13 amino acids. The V and J ends lost 2 bases and 8 bases respectively, with 12 bases between them. CDR1 and CDR2 (germline): ENHRY, SYGVKD. CDR3 sequence (DNA): TGTGCCATCAGTGAGGGCAGGGAGTCGGGCTACACCTTC. It encodes CAISEGRESGYTF.